This TCR beta chain was sequenced for a study of T-cell memory formation after mild COVID-19. Across the study: Clusters were largely donor specific. Study findings and constraints: Several responding clones turned up in pre-infection memory, indicating that cross-reactive memory may have taken part.

This clonotype came up a few times. Its antigen remains unidentified. From the 5' RACE reads, TCRdb called clonotypes with MiXCR, one entry per CDR3 protein. This table has some 350,000 distinct CDR3 sequences, less than 20% appearing once. The CDR3 spans 14 residues. The germline V gene has CDR1 KGHDR and CDR2 SFDVKD. V lost 3 bases to trimming and J lost 5 bases, with 12 bases between them. J is TRBJ2-5 and V is TRBV24-1; D is ambiguous. The receptor was derived from a man aged 18 to 29 who had mild COVID-19 (a few samples of this study predate the infection). Cell type and time point are not known. The source material was PBMCs or a T cell subset sorted from them (not recorded which). As DNA, the CDR3 is TGTGCCACCAGTGATCCCGGGTCCCTGGAGACCCAGTACTTC. Protein product: CATSDPGSLETQYF.